Given below is one T cell receptor beta chain in context. The protocol was immunoSEQ multiplex PCR, while the TCRdb copy is restricted to in-frame clones and leaves out a portion. Of 150,000 to 200,000 clones listed, roughly 87% were seen once; the top ten hold approximately 2.3%. This entry comes from a study of blood T cell repertoires in COVID-19. The participants were between roughly 18 and 100 years old and came from about two dozen US areas. Assignment of participants to cohorts was predicated upon participant-reported clinical history. Germline CDR1 KGHDR, CDR2 SFDVKD. Germline trimming cut 4 bases from V and 5 bases from J; bases unmatched to any gene: 4. The CDR3 is made up of 15 amino acids.

Specimen: PBMCs or T cells enriched from blood (not recorded which). The chain is built from TRBV24-1 and TRBJ2-1, with 10 bases fitting TRBD1. This clonotype was sampled from a woman aged 35 to 49 with acute COVID-19. The CDR3 sequence is CATSDPGTGDNEQFF. CDR3 bases: TGTGCCACCAGTGACCCTGGGACAGGGGACAATGAGCAGTTCTTC.